A selection of T cell receptor beta chains follows, all from one sample in a study of blood T cell repertoires in COVID-19. TCRdb's copy holds only in-frame clones and misses some; the assay was immunoSEQ multiplex PCR. The profile shows more than 300,000 clones, nearly 90% of them singletons. Sequencing used peripheral blood. These receptor sequences come from a woman under 40 with COVID-19, enrolled during active disease. The CDR3 runs from the conserved cysteine through the conserved F or W. Each record gives: V gene, clone size, D gene, J gene, CDR3 DNA, CDR3 protein. The D gene is left open where the match is weak. Rows give clone size only sometimes, using once, few, many, or a class for an expanded clone.

TRBV19	-	-	TRBJ2-1	TGTGCCAGTAGTGTGGGCAGCTCCTACAATGAGCAGTTCTTC	CASSVGSSYNEQFF
TRBV19	-	TRBD1	TRBJ1-2	TGTGCCAGTAGTACCGACAGGGGGCTGGGGGATGGCTACACCTTC	CASSTDRGLGDGYTF
TRBV24-1	-	TRBD2	TRBJ2-1	TGTGCCACCAGTGATTCCGGGACTATTCAGAATGAGCAGTTCTTC	CATSDSGTIQNEQFF
TRBV21-1	-	-	TRBJ1-5	TGTGCCAGCAGCACAGGGGACAGGGCTATCGGTTCTCGTCAGCCCCAGCATTTT	CASSTGDRAIGSRQPQHF
TRBV7-9	-	TRBD1	TRBJ1-6	TGTGCCAGCAGCTTAGACACAGGGGGTATTTCACCCCTCCACTTT	CASSLDTGGISPLHF
TRBV9	-	TRBD1	TRBJ1-4	TGTGCCAGCAGCGAGGGGACAGCAACTAATGAAAAACTGTTTTTT	CASSEGTATNEKLFF
TRBV2	once	TRBD1	TRBJ1-4	TGTGCCAGCACTTTTACAGGGGACCTAGGGGAAAAACTGTTTTTT	CASTFTGDLGEKLFF
TRBV10-3	-	-	TRBJ1-1	TGTGCCATCAGTCAAACAGGGACTGAAGCTTTCTTT	CAISQTGTEAFF
TRBV19	-	-	TRBJ1-2	TGTGCCAGTAGTATCTCGGAGACGGACGGAGGCGGCTACACCTTC	CASSISETDGGGYTF
TRBV10-3	-	TRBD1	TRBJ1-3	TGTGCCATCAGAGCGGACAGGCGCTCTGGAAACACCATATATTTT	CAIRADRRSGNTIYF
TRBV16	-	TRBD1	TRBJ1-2	TGTGCCAGCAGCCAGGCAGGGGGTCTAAATAGGGGTGGCTACACCTTC	CASSQAGGLNRGGYTF
TRBV19	-	TRBD2	TRBJ2-1	TGTGCCAGTAGTGCGACTAGCGGGGGGGCCTCCTACAATGAGCAGTTCTTC	CASSATSGGASYNEQFF
TRBV18	-	-	TRBJ2-3	TGTGCCAGCTCACCAGCAGGTCTTAGCACAGATACGCAGTATTTT	CASSPAGLSTDTQYF
TRBV6-2/TRBV6-3	-	-	TRBJ2-5	TGTGCCAGCAGTTCCACCGGACTCAGGTACCAAGAGACCCAGTACTTC	CASSSTGLRYQETQYF
TRBV19	few	-	TRBJ1-2	TGTGCCAGTAGTCAGGCCCCAGGACGAAGGGGGTATGGCTACACCTTC	CASSQAPGRRGYGYTF
TRBV27	once	-	TRBJ1-6	TGTGCCAACAAGAAACCTTTTTTTTCACCCCTCCACTTT	CANKKPFFSPLHF
TRBV10-3	-	TRBD1	TRBJ2-7	TGTGCCATCAGGCCGGGACAGAGTCCACACGAGCAGTACTTC	CAIRPGQSPHEQYF
TRBV6-2/TRBV6-3	-	TRBD1	TRBJ1-2	TGTGCCAGCAGCATACAGGGGGCGGTTGGCTACACCTTC	CASSIQGAVGYTF
TRBV25-1	-	-	TRBJ1-1	TGTGCCAGCAGTGGACAGGCCCCTAAACTGAACACTGAAGCTTTCTTT	CASSGQAPKLNTEAFF
TRBV9	-	-	TRBJ2-2	TGTGCCAGCAGCCCCTGGTCGACTCCGGTCACCGGGGAGCTGTTTTTT	CASSPWSTPVTGELFF
TRBV3-1/TRBV3-2	-	-	TRBJ1-2	TGTGCCAGCAGCCAAGGTCCCGGGGACTATGGCTACACCTTC	CASSQGPGDYGYTF
TRBV7-9	-	-	TRBJ1-3	TGTGCCAGCAGCCCCCCCGGGTGGCGGAACACCATATATTTT	CASSPPGWRNTIYF